A selection of T cell receptor beta chains follows, all from one sample in a study of blood T cell repertoires in COVID-19. Only in-frame clones appear in the TCRdb table, and some are missing; sequencing was by immunoSEQ multiplex PCR. The sample consists of tens of thousands of clones, around 80% of them appearing once. The sample consisted of peripheral blood. The receptors come from a human donor in a cohort sampled during active COVID-19. Both conserved end residues are part of each CDR3. D genes are given only for firm matches. Rows give clone size only sometimes, using once, few, many, or a class for an expanded clone.

CAITAQGRNTEAFF,TGTGCCATCACCGCACAGGGGAGGAACACTGAAGCTTTCTTT,.,TRBD1,TRBJ1-1,TRBV10-3
CASRGLAGGDNEQFF,TGTGCCAGCAGGGGACTAGCGGGAGGGGACAATGAGCAGTTCTTC,.,TRBD2,TRBJ2-1,TRBV6-5
CASSATGSMGELFF,TGTGCCAGCAGCGCGACAGGATCTATGGGGGAGCTGTTTTTT,.,.,TRBJ2-2,TRBV9
CASSLTGYTGELFF,TGTGCCAGCAGCCTCACAGGGTACACCGGGGAGCTGTTTTTT,few,.,TRBJ2-2,TRBV7-2
CASSFLTANIQYF,TGTGCCAGCAGCTTCCTGACAGCGAACATTCAGTACTTC,.,.,TRBJ2-4,TRBV11-1
CASSLTAGTRGEQYF,TGTGCCAGCAGTTTGACCGCCGGGACTAGGGGTGAGCAGTACTTC,once,TRBD2,TRBJ2-7,TRBV27
CSAAGHTNYEQYF,TGCAGCGCAGCGGGACACACCAACTACGAGCAGTACTTC,.,.,TRBJ2-7,TRBV29-1
CASSGQGAGNTIYF,TGTGCCAGCTCTGGACAGGGTGCTGGAAACACCATATATTTT,.,TRBD1,TRBJ1-3,TRBV18
CASSVGLAGYNEQFF,TGTGCCAGCAGCGTGGGACTAGCGGGATACAATGAGCAGTTCTTC,.,TRBD2,TRBJ2-1,TRBV9
CASSRTGGTEAFF,TGTGCCAGCAGTCGGACAGGGGGCACTGAAGCTTTCTTT,once,TRBD1,TRBJ1-1,TRBV12-3/TRBV12-4
CASSGDSFSYNEQFF,TGTGCCAGCAGTGGAGACAGCTTCTCCTACAATGAGCAGTTCTTC,.,.,TRBJ2-1,TRBV2
CASKTDYEQYF,TGTGCCAGTAAGACAGACTACGAGCAGTACTTC,.,.,TRBJ2-7,TRBV28
CASTLTGFNSPLHF,TGTGCCAGCACCCTCACAGGGTTTAATTCACCCCTCCACTTT,.,.,TRBJ1-6,TRBV5-5
CASSSRNEKLFF,TGTGCCAGCAGTTCCCGGAATGAAAAACTGTTTTTT,.,.,TRBJ1-4,TRBV5-6
CASSQTGTVANYGYTF,TGTGCCAGCAGCCAGACCGGGACAGTAGCTAACTATGGCTACACCTTC,.,TRBD1,TRBJ1-2,TRBV4-2